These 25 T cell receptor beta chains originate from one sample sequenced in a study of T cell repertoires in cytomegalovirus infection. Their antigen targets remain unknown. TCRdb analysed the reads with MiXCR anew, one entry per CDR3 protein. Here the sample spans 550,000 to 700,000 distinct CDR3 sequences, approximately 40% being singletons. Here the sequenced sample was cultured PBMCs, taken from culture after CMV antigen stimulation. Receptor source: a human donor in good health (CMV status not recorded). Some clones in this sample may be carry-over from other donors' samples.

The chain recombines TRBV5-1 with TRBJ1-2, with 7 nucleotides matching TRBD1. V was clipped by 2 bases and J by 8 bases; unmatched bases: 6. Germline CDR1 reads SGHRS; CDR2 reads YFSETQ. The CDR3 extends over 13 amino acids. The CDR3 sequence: CASSFTGDDGYTF. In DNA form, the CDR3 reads TGCGCCAGCAGCTTCACAGGGGACGACGGCTACACCTTC.

CDR3: CASSGLIPLGYTF. In DNA, the CDR3 is TGTGCCAGCAGTGGACTTATCCCTCTTGGCTACACCTTC. The chain links TRBV6-1 to TRBJ1-2; D ambiguous. Per the germline V gene, CDR1 is MNHNS and CDR2 is SASEGT. Trimming removed 4 bases at V and 7 bases at J, with 13 bases between. This CDR3 has 13 residues.

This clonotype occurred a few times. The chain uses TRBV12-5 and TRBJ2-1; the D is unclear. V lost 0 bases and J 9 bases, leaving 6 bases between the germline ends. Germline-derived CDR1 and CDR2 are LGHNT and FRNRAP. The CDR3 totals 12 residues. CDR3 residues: CASGLVQSEQFF. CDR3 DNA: TGTGCTAGTGGTTTGGTACAGAGTGAGCAGTTCTTC.

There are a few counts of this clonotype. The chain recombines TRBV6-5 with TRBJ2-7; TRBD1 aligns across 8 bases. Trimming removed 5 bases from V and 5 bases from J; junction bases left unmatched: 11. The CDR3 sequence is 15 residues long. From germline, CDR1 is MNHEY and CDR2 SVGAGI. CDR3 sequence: CASSIIPGQAHEQYF. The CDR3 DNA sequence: TGTGCCAGCAGTATAATACCGGGACAGGCCCACGAGCAGTACTTC.

CDR3 DNA sequence: TGTGCTAGTGGTCCCTCCGGAACGGAGACCCAGTACTTC. Its protein product is CASGPSGTETQYF. The rearrangement links TRBV12-5 to TRBJ2-5, with no clear D. The CDR3 is 13 residues long. Germline CDR1 and CDR2: LGHNT and FRNRAP. V was pared by 5 bases and J by 5 bases, with 12 bases between.

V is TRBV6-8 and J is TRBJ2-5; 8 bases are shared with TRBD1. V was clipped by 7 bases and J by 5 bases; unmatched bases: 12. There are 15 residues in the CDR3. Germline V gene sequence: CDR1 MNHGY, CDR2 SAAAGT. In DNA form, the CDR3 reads TGTGCCAGCACCATCGGACAGGGAGTTTTGGAGACCCAGTACTTC. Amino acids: CASTIGQGVLETQYF.

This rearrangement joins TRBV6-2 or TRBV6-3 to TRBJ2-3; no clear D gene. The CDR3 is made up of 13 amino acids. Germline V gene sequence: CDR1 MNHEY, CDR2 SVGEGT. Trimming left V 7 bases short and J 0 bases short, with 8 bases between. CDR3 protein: CASKQASTDTQYF. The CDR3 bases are TGTGCCAGCAAGCAAGCTAGCACAGATACGCAGTATTTT.

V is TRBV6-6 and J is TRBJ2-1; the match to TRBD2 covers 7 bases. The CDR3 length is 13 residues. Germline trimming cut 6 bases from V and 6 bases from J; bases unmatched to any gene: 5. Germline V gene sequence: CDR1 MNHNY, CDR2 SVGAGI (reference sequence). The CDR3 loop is CASSREGINEQFF. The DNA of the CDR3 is TGTGCCAGCAGCAGGGAGGGGATCAATGAGCAGTTCTTC.

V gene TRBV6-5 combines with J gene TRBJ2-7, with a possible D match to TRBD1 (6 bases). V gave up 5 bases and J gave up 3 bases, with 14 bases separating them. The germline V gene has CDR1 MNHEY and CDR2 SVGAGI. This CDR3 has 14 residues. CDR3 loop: CASSQGQKVYEQYF. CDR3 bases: TGTGCCAGCAGTCAGGGACAAAAGGTCTACGAGCAGTACTTC.

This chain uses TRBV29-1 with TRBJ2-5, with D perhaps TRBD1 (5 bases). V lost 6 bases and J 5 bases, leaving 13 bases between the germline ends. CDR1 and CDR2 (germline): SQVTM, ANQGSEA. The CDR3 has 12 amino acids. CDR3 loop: CSVARVGETQYF. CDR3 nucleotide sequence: TGCAGCGTAGCCAGGGTCGGGGAGACCCAGTACTTC.

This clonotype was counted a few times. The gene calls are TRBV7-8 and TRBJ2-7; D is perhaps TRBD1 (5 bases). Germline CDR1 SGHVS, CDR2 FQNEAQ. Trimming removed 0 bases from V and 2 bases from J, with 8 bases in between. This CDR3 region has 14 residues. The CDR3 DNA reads TGTGCCAGCAGCTTAGCGGGGCAGACCTACGAGCAGTACTTC. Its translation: CASSLAGQTYEQYF.

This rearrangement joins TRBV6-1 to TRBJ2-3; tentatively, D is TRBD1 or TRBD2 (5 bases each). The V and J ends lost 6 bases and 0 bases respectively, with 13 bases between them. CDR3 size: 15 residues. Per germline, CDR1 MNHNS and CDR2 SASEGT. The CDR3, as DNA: TGTGCCAGCAGACCTGAATGGGACAGCACAGATACGCAGTATTTT. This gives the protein CASRPEWDSTDTQYF.

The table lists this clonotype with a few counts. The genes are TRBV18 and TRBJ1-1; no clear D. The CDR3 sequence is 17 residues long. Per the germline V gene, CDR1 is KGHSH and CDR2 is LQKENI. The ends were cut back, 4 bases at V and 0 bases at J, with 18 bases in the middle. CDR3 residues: CASSQSTPRSMNTEAFF. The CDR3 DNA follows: TGTGCCAGCTCACAGAGTACACCCAGGAGCATGAACACTGAAGCTTTCTTT.

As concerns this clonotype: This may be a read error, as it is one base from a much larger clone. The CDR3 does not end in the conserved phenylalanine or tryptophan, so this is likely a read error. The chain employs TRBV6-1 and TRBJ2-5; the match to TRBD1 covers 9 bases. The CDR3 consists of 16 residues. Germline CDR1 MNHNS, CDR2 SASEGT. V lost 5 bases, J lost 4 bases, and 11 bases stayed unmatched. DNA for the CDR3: TGTGCCAGCAGTTTGTCACAGGGGGCGCTAGGAGAGACCCAGTACTCC. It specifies CASSLSQGALGETQYS.

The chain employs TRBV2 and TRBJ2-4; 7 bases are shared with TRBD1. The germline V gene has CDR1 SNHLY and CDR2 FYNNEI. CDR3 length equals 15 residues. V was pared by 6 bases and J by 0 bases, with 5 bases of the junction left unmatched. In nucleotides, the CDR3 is TGTGCCAGCAGAACAGGGGTGCTAGCCAAAAACATTCAGTACTTC. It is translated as CASRTGVLAKNIQYF.

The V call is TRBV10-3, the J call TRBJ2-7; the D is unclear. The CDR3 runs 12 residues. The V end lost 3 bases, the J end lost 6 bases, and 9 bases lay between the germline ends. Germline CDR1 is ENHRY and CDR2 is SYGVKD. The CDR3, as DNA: TGTGCCATCAGTGAAAATTCTTTCGAGCAGTACTTC. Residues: CAISENSFEQYF.

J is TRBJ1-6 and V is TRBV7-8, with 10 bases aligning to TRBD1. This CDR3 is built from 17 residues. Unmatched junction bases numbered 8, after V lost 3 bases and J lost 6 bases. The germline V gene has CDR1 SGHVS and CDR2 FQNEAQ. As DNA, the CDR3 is TGTGCCAGCAGCTTTCGGACAGGGGGGCCTGGTAATTCACCCCTCCACTTT. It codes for CASSFRTGGPGNSPLHF.

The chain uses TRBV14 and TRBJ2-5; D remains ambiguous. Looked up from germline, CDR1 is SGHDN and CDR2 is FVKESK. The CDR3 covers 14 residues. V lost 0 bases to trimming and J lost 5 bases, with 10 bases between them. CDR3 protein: CASSQDYGGETQYF. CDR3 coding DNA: TGTGCCAGCAGCCAAGATTACGGCGGCGAGACCCAGTACTTC.

The CDR3 here is CASSSTLLAGGSNEQFF. CDR3 sequence (DNA): TGTGCCAGCAGCTCCACGTTACTAGCGGGAGGTTCAAATGAGCAGTTCTTC. J is TRBJ2-1 and V is TRBV7-2, with 12 bases fitting TRBD2. Germline V gives CDR1 SGHTA, CDR2 FQGNSA. After removal of 4 bases from V and 7 bases from J, the junction contained 11 bases not matched to a gene. The CDR3 sequence is 17 residues long. The full variable domain, its missing parts supplied by reference TRBV7-2 and TRBJ2-1, is GAGVSQSPSNKVTEKGKDVELRCDPISGHTALYWYRQSLGQGLEFLIYFQGNSAPDKSGLPSDRFSAERTGGSVSTLTIQRTQQEDSAVYLCASSSTLLAGGSNEQFFGPGTRLTVL.

The CDR3 DNA reads as TGTGCCAGCAGAAATGGGGGGGAGACAGCGACCCCCTTGCGGGAGCAGTACTTC. This codes for CASRNGGETATPLREQYF. The chain couples TRBV25-1 to TRBJ2-7; 7 bases fit TRBD2. Trimming cost V 6 bases and J 7 bases; bases outside gene matches: 24. Germline CDR1 is MGHDK and CDR2 is SYGVNS. This CDR3 contains 18 residues.

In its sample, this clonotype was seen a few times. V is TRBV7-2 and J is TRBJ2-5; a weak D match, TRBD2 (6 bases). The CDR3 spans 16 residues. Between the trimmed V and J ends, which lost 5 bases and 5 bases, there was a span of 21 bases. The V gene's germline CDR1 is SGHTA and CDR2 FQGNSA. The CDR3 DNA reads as TGTGCCAGCAGCCGCCAGGGACTTATGGGTTGGGAGACCCAGTACTTC. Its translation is CASSRQGLMGWETQYF. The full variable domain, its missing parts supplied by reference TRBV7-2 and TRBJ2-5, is GAGVSQSPSNKVTEKGKDVELRCDPISGHTALYWYRQSLGQGLEFLIYFQGNSAPDKSGLPSDRFSAERTGGSVSTLTIQRTQQEDSAVYLCASSRQGLMGWETQYFGPGTRLLVL.

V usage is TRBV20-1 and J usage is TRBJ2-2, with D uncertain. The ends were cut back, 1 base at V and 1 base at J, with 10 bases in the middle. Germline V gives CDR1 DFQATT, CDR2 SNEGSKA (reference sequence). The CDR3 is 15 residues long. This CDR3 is CSARVGQKNTGELFF. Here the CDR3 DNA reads TGCAGTGCTAGAGTTGGGCAGAAGAACACCGGGGAGCTGTTTTTT.

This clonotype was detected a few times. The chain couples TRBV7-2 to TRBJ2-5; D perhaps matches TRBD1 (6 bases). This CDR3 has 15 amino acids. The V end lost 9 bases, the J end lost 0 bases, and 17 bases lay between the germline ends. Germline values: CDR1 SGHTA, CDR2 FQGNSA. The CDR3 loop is CASTRGGWYQETQYF. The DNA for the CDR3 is TGTGCCAGTACCAGGGGTGGGTGGTACCAAGAGACCCAGTACTTC.

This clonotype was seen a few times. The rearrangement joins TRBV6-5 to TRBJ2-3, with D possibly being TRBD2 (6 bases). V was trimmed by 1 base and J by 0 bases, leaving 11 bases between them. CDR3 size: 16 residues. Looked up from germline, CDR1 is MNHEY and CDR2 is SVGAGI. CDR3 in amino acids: CASSYWASASTDTQYF. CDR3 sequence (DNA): TGTGCCAGCAGTTACTGGGCTAGCGCCAGCACAGATACGCAGTATTTT.

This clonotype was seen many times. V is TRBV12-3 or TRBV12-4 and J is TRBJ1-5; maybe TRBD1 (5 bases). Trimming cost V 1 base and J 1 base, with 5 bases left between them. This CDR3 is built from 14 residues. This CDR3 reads CASSLGGSNQPQHF. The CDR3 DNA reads TGTGCCAGCAGTTTAGGGGGGAGCAATCAGCCCCAGCATTTT.